This T cell receptor (beta chain) was obtained from a study of blood T cell repertoires in COVID-19. Whole-study context: The analysed material was cDNA or gDNA that came from T cells, B-cell-depleted T cells, or PBMCs.

Original analysis: Estimated nucleated cell counts came from reference gene primer amplification. Assay: immunoSEQ multiplex PCR; the TCRdb copy retains only in-frame clones and omits some. V and J calls and clone size are given by that table; D and trimming were obtained from the DNA. In the table there are some 97,000 clones, 85% to 90% of which are singletons. CDR3 length equals 14 residues. Trimming left V 6 bases short and J 7 bases short, with 15 bases between. In germline, CDR1 is LGHDT, CDR2 YNNKEL (reference sequence). This chain connects TRBV3-1 (or the pseudogene TRBV3-2) to TRBJ2-2; D is possibly TRBD2 (5 bases). The TCR comes from a human donor in a cohort sampled during active COVID-19. Sequencing input: peripheral blood. Written as DNA, the CDR3 is TGTGCCAGCAGGGAAGCAGGCCGGGGCGGGGAGCTGTTTTTT. Translated: CASREAGRGGELFF.